The clone carrying this T cell receptor (beta chain) has more than one count but fewer than ten. The protocol was immunoSEQ multiplex PCR, while the TCRdb copy is restricted to in-frame clones and leaves out a portion. The profile shows around 280,000 clones, 70% to 90% of them singletons. The data stem from a study of blood T cell repertoires in COVID-19. As for the study in general: Some COVID-19 samples were acute and others convalescent; all came from the United States, Italy and Spain.

CDR3 size: 16 residues. Unmatched junction bases numbered 9, after V lost 0 bases and J lost 5 bases. Looked up from germline, CDR1 is SEHNR and CDR2 is FQNEAQ (reference sequence). The TCR sequence derives from a woman aged 40 to 50 who had recovered from COVID-19. Material for sequencing was PBMCs or T cells enriched from blood (not recorded which). The chain uses TRBV7-9 and TRBJ2-7, with 8 positions matching TRBD2. The DNA of the CDR3 is TGTGCCAGCAGCTTAGCGCGGGGGACTAGATCCCACGAGCAGTACTTC. Protein sequence: CASSLARGTRSHEQYF.